The 5 T cell receptor beta chains given below trace back to one sample, sequenced in a study of CD4+ T cells in melanoma. Clones were read by immunoSEQ multiplex PCR, and TCRdb kept only the in-frame ones, dropping some. The top ten clones hold about 11% of a sample with about 50,000 clones, 89% of them seen once. The sequenced material came from peripheral blood. The receptors come from a human donor with melanoma.

V and J are TRBV9 and TRBJ2-7; TRBD1 might be the D (6 bases). Trimming cost V 4 bases and J 2 bases, with 13 bases left between them. The CDR3 is made up of 14 amino acids. Germline CDR1 and CDR2: SGDLS and YYNGEE. DNA of the CDR3: TGTGCCAGCAGCCCCTCGGACAGCCCCTACGAGCAGTACTTC. Translating gives CASSPSDSPYEQYF.

This CDR3 is CASSQEGRGTEAFF. CDR3 coding DNA: TGCGCCAGCAGCCAAGAGGGCCGGGGGACTGAAGCTTTCTTT. This chain connects TRBV4-3 to TRBJ1-1; D perhaps matches TRBD1 (5 bases). The ends were cut back, 0 bases at V and 5 bases at J, with 10 bases in the middle. The CDR3 is made up of 14 amino acids. CDR1 LGHNA and CDR2 YSLEER come from the germline V gene.

J is TRBJ1-5 and V is TRBV7-2, with TRBD1 as a possible D gene (6 bases). The CDR3 runs to 15 residues. V lost 1 base and J 6 bases, leaving 13 bases between the germline ends. CDR1 and CDR2 (germline): SGHTA, FQGNSA. The CDR3 here is CASSLGQGFGQPQHF. For the CDR3, the DNA is TGTGCCAGCAGCTTAGGGCAGGGGTTTGGTCAGCCCCAGCATTTT. Using reference TRBV7-2 and TRBJ1-5 for the parts outside the CDR3, the full variable domain is GAGVSQSPSNKVTEKGKDVELRCDPISGHTALYWYRQSLGQGLEFLIYFQGNSAPDKSGLPSDRFSAERTGGSVSTLTIQRTQQEDSAVYLCASSLGQGFGQPQHFGDGTRLSIL.

The gene calls are TRBV7-8 and TRBJ1-5, with D uncertain. Per germline, CDR1 SGHVS and CDR2 FQNEAQ. The CDR3 loop spans 16 amino acids. V lost 4 bases and J lost 1, with 14 bases in between. Written as DNA, the CDR3 is TGTGCCAGCAGCTCCAAGGCCGCAGGCAGCAATCAGCCCCAGCATTTT. Its protein is CASSSKAAGSNQPQHF.

The chain recombines TRBV18 with TRBJ2-5; 9 bases line up with TRBD1. The V and J ends lost 3 bases and 3 bases, in that order; junction bases with no gene match: 8. The CDR3 runs to 16 residues. CDR1 is KGHSH and CDR2 is LQKENI in the germline V gene. The CDR3 here is CASSPIPGTGKETQYF. CDR3 nucleotides: TGTGCCAGCTCACCCATTCCCGGGACAGGGAAAGAGACCCAGTACTTC.